This TCR beta chain derives from a study of early T cells in non-severe SARS-CoV-2 infection. Study-wide context: It was bulk RNA from unsorted whole blood that was sequenced, and the chains were unpaired.

This clonotype was counted a few times. From germline, CDR1 is SEHNR and CDR2 FQNEAQ (reference sequence). The CDR3 length is 15 residues. Trimming removed 1 base at V and 3 bases at J, with 12 bases between. TCRdb called the 5' RACE reads again in MiXCR, with one record for every CDR3 protein. This table holds roughly 90,000 distinct CDR3 sequences, 12% to 15% found once. The receptor's source is an adult who was a healthcare worker with PCR-confirmed SARS-CoV-2 infection or an uninfected control (not recorded which). J is TRBJ1-2 and V is TRBV7-9; unclear D gene. Material: whole blood. CDR3 DNA sequence: TGTGCCAGCAGCTTAGACGGTCAGGTTCACTATGGCTACACCTTC. As protein: CASSLDGQVHYGYTF.